This T cell receptor beta chain was sequenced in a study of post-analysis software for immune sequencing data. Study details: Disease courses included relapsing-remitting, secondary progressive and progressive-relapsing multiple sclerosis. Study findings and constraints: Controls showed lower frequencies than patients for a few TRBV segments, and TRBV5-6, TRBV5-1 and TRBV20-1 were among these. In multiple sclerosis, normalized Chao1 diversity was significantly below that of controls.

Unique molecular identifiers were carried by the TCR beta cDNA libraries. A single record per CDR3 protein comes from TCRdb applying MiXCR to the PCR reads. The table lists about 200,000 distinct CDR3 sequences, 25% to 30% of them singletons. Many counts were recorded for this clonotype. Its antigen is not identified. In germline, CDR1 is DFQATT, CDR2 SNEGSKA (reference sequence). CDR3 length equals 17 residues. V was cut by 0 bases and J by 0 bases, with 15 bases left in between. The material sequenced was blood. This rearrangement joins TRBV20-1 to TRBJ2-1, with D unclear. The receptor's source is a girl aged 2-17 years with multiple sclerosis. The CDR3 reads CSARDPMGYRSYNEQFF. The CDR3 DNA is TGCAGTGCTAGAGATCCGATGGGGTACCGCTCCTACAATGAGCAGTTCTTC.